Below, one T cell receptor (beta chain) is given with its context. This clone was seen more than once but under ten times. This clone's antigen is unknown. Per-nucleotide qualities are absent, and no much larger clonotype sits a single base away. This specimen comes from a study of beta chain features in type 1 diabetes (dated by TCRdb to the late 2010s). Study-level background: Mean age, gender distribution, total cell number and subset yield did not differ between patients and healthy donors. A total of over 90,000,000 sorted cells were examined across all samples, and a strong correlation was observed between cell number per subset and RNA yield. Regulatory and stem cell-like memory subsets were obtained from only 8 patients and roughly 8 healthy donors, while naive and central memory subsets were obtained from all 28 donors. The study compared the TCRB repertoires of sorted circulating CD4+ T cell subsets in recently diagnosed type 1 diabetes patients with those in matched healthy donors.

Each donor gave one peripheral blood draw, averaging about 100 mL, which was collected into heparinised tubes. Using a panel that included CD45RO, CCR7, CD25, CD127, CD95 and CD27, naive, central memory, regulatory and stem cell-like memory CD4+ T cells were sorted on a BD FACSAria II. Purity was above 98% for every sorted population. PBMCs were isolated immediately by Lymphoprep density gradient centrifugation and stained directly without culture. So that batch effects would be minimized, each experiment stained and sorted samples in pairs, pairing one healthy donor with one patient. Taken from the germline V gene, the CDR1 and CDR2 loops are MNHEY and SVGAGI. The CDR3 has 15 amino acids, counting the end cysteine and phenylalanine. Only CDR3 DNA is held: 45 bases, read in frame from base 1. Trimming costs V 6 bases and J 2 bases, and their ends lie 14 bases apart. General findings and caveats noted by the study authors: Patients with type 1 diabetes made fewer insertions and deleted more nucleotides at VDJ recombination sites, implying thymic rearrangement abnormalities. The naive, central memory and regulatory TCRB repertoires appeared to resemble one another more closely among patients than among healthy donors. A moderate but significant shortening of TCRB CDR3 length was observed in type 1 diabetes patients in all four CD4+ subsets. PCR might favor shorter templates, but patient and control samples were amplified and corrected together, so any skew would affect both groups equally. Because small numbers of individuals were included in the HLA sub-analyses, any influence of HLA type on TCRB rearrangement was left unresolved. Because cDNA rather than genomic DNA was sequenced, highly expressing activated cells could have been over-represented, although no difference in activation and CD3 levels was found between groups.

The High Capacity cDNA Reverse Transcription Kit was used to reverse transcribe all of the isolated RNA, meaning that expressed TCRB transcripts were what got sequenced. Naive, central memory and regulatory T cell samples underwent deep immunoSEQ sequencing, averaging around 4 million total reads per sample. Sorted cells were lysed in RLT buffer and RNA was extracted with DNase-treated RNeasy Micro or Mini kits, depending on cell number. Each cell subset was processed separately to prevent cross-contamination, with patient and healthy donor samples processed together. The immunoSEQ multiplex PCR was used to amplify TCRB sequences from cDNA, generating 87-bp fragments that spanned the CDR3 region. Sequencing of the amplicons was performed on the Illumina HiSeq platform. Regarding the original processing steps: PCR bias was corrected computationally using synthetic template baselines, and reads within Hamming distance 2 were collapsed, with unmergeable singletons discarded. Reads were aligned against IMGT so that V, D and J genes, CDR3 length and insertions or deletions at six rearrangement sites could be assigned. Within each subset, clonotype counts were normalized to the number of sorted cells before true diversity and Gini coefficients were calculated with the tcR R package. The overlap coefficient, calculated on TCRB nucleotide sequences, was used to quantify repertoire sharing. Imported from immuneACCESS, the table was reduced by TCRdb to in-frame sequences with V and J called. These copies leave out some clones; in studies compared against another copy, an unresolved V gene accounts for under half, and the cause of the remainder is not known. The V and J calls and clone size come from that table; D and trimming were worked out from the DNA. In this sample the table shows around 300,000 clones, about 7.8% of which occur a single time. The top ten clones comprise approximately 0.93% of the sample.

The sequenced sample consisted of central memory CD4+ T cells from blood. The clonotype was recovered from a woman between 18 and 29 years old in good health. Rearrangement joined TRBV6-5 to TRBJ1-3, with no confident D gene call. The DNA reads TGTGCCAGCAGGCCAAATGAGGGAGCTGGAAACACCATATATTTT. It translates to CASRPNEGAGNTIYF.